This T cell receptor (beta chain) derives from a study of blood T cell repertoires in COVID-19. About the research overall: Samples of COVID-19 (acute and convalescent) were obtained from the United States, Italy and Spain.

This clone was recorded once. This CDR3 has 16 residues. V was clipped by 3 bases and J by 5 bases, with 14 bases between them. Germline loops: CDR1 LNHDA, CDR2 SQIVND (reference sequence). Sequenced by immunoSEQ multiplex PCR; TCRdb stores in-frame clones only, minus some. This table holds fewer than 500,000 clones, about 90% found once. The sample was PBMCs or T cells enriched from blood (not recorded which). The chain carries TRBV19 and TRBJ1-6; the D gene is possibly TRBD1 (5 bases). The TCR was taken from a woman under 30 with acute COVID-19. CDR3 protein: CASSIRTGSNNSPLHF. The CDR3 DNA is TGTGCCAGTAGTATCAGAACAGGATCGAATAATTCACCCCTCCACTTT.